The T cell receptor (beta chain) under discussion was sequenced for a study of blood T cell repertoires in COVID-19. Overall study: COVID-19 samples collected from the United States, Italy and Spain covered acute and convalescent phases.

Sequencing used immunoSEQ multiplex PCR; TCRdb keeps in-frame clones, though not all of them. The table includes a few hundred thousand clones, 80% to 85% detected once. The length of the CDR3 is 14 residues. The germline V gene encodes CDR1 KGHDR and CDR2 SFDVKD. V dropped 2 bases and J dropped 7; count of bases not matched to a gene: 0. The V call is TRBV24-1, the J call TRBJ2-1; TRBD2 aligns across 11 bases. This receptor was obtained from a human donor in a cohort sampled during active COVID-19. Sequences were obtained from peripheral blood. CDR3 sequence (DNA): TGTGCCACCAGTGATTGGACTAGCGGGAATGAGCAGTTCTTC. The encoded protein is CATSDWTSGNEQFF.